This is a list of T cell receptor beta chains from one sample in a study of regulatory T cells in long-lasting Graves disease. Each CDR3 protein is one row after TCRdb ran MiXCR on the multiplex PCR reads. The data show about 620,000 distinct CDR3 sequences, around 15% seen once. These data were likewise used in another study, on T cells in Graves' hyperthyroidism and ophthalmopathy.

The sample in question was peripheral blood mononuclear cells (PBMCs), obtained at new diagnosis, from a patient treated with antithyroid drugs. The receptors originated from a woman in her thirties with Graves disease. Both conserved end residues are part of each CDR3. The D gene is left open where the match is weak. Expanded clones are given a class, and other clones once, few, many or no size at all.

V: TRBV28
D: TRBD1
size: many
J: TRBJ2-1
CDR3: CASSAGQGAFKRSSYNEQFF
DNA: TGTGCCAGCAGTGCCGGACAGGGGGCATTTAAGCGGAGCTCCTACAATGAGCAGTTCTTC

V: TRBV28
D: NA
size: many
J: TRBJ2-3
CDR3: CASRRRLDTQYF
DNA: TGTGCCAGCAGACGGAGACTTGATACGCAGTATTTT

V: TRBV7-2
D: NA
size: many
J: TRBJ2-7
CDR3: CASSRETETRERYF
DNA: TGTGCCAGCAGCCGAGAGACAGAGACAAGAGAGCGGTACTTC

V: TRBV28
D: TRBD1
size: NA
J: TRBJ1-5
CDR3: CASSLVGTGRQPQHF
DNA: TGTGCCAGCAGCTTGGTTGGGACAGGGCGACAGCCCCAGCATTTT

V: TRBV7-2
D: NA
size: many
J: TRBJ2-4
CDR3: CASSLGSGLAKNIQYF
DNA: TGTGCCAGCAGCTTAGGAAGCGGCTTAGCCAAAAACATTCAGTACTTC

V: TRBV2
D: TRBD2
size: NA
J: TRBJ2-3
CDR3: CASSGLAGGGSDTQYF
DNA: TGTGCCAGCTCGGGACTAGCGGGAGGGGGGTCAGATACGCAGTATTTT

V: TRBV12-3/TRBV12-4
D: TRBD1
size: many
J: TRBJ1-1
CDR3: CASSPTGHNTEAFF
DNA: TGTGCCAGCAGTCCGACAGGGCACAACACTGAAGCTTTCTTT

V: TRBV11-2
D: NA
size: many
J: TRBJ2-5
CDR3: CASSLPGRGETQYF
DNA: TGTGCCAGCAGCTTGCCGGGGCGCGGGGAGACCCAGTACTTC

V: TRBV19
D: TRBD1
size: NA
J: TRBJ1-1
CDR3: CASRQGITEAFF
DNA: TGTGCCAGCCGACAGGGGATCACTGAAGCTTTCTTT

V: TRBV7-2
D: NA
size: NA
J: TRBJ2-4
CDR3: CASTDSGRAKNIQYF
DNA: TGTGCCAGCACAGACTCGGGACGAGCCAAAAACATTCAGTACTTC

V: TRBV20-1
D: TRBD2
size: many
J: TRBJ2-5
CDR3: CSARGAPTSGTQETQYF
DNA: TGCAGTGCTAGAGGGGCCCCGACTAGCGGGACGCAAGAGACCCAGTACTTC

V: TRBV18
D: TRBD1
size: NA
J: TRBJ1-1
CDR3: CASSPGQGAVMNTEAFF
DNA: TGTGCCAGCTCACCGGGACAGGGGGCCGTCATGAACACTGAAGCTTTCTTT

V: TRBV28
D: NA
size: many
J: TRBJ1-2
CDR3: CASRSGVLNYGYTF
DNA: TGTGCCAGCCGCTCCGGGGTCCTAAACTATGGCTACACCTTC

V: TRBV28
D: TRBD1
size: NA
J: TRBJ1-2
CDR3: CASSFDRDNYGYTF
DNA: TGTGCCAGCAGTTTCGACAGGGACAACTATGGCTACACCTTC

V: TRBV19
D: NA
size: few
J: TRBJ1-1
CDR3: CASRDQGTEAFF
DNA: TGTGCCAGTAGAGATCAGGGCACTGAAGCTTTCTTT

V: TRBV6-5
D: TRBD1
size: NA
J: TRBJ2-4
CDR3: CASSYSGTGGWNIQYF
DNA: TGTGCCAGCAGTTACTCGGGGACAGGGGGCTGGAACATTCAGTACTTC

V: TRBV5-1
D: NA
size: few
J: TRBJ2-1
CDR3: CASSLGERDNEQFF
DNA: TGCGCCAGCAGCTTGGGGGAGCGGGACAATGAGCAGTTCTTC

V: TRBV6-1
D: TRBD2
size: NA
J: TRBJ2-1
CDR3: CASTHSPREGLFF
DNA: TGTGCCAGCACTCACTCCCCCCGGGAGGGTCTGTTCTTC

V: TRBV5-1
D: TRBD1
size: few
J: TRBJ2-5
CDR3: CASTSGQNHQETQYF
DNA: TGCGCCAGCACCTCGGGACAGAACCACCAAGAGACCCAGTACTTC

V: TRBV12-3/TRBV12-4
D: NA
size: NA
J: TRBJ2-4
CDR3: CASSFGGRGIQYF
DNA: TGTGCCAGCAGTTTCGGGGGGCGAGGGATTCAGTACTTC

V: TRBV6-1
D: TRBD1
size: many
J: TRBJ2-5
CDR3: CASSADRGSETQYF
DNA: TGTGCCAGCAGTGCCGACAGGGGGTCAGAGACCCAGTACTTC

V: TRBV10-3
D: TRBD2
size: NA
J: TRBJ2-7
CDR3: CAIGKTSGTRGGYEQYF
DNA: TGTGCCATCGGAAAGACTAGCGGAACGCGAGGGGGATACGAGCAGTACTTC

V: TRBV28
D: TRBD1
size: few
J: TRBJ1-2
CDR3: CASRPGTGFGYGYTF
DNA: TGTGCCAGCAGACCCGGGACAGGGTTCGGCTATGGCTACACCTTC

V: TRBV27
D: NA
size: many
J: TRBJ1-4
CDR3: CASSLGRREKLFF
DNA: TGTGCCAGCAGTTTGGGGAGGCGGGAAAAACTGTTTTTT

V: TRBV28
D: NA
size: NA
J: TRBJ2-7
CDR3: CASSPPVSRYEQYF
DNA: TGTGCCAGCAGTCCCCCGGTCAGCCGCTACGAGCAGTACTTC

V: TRBV5-1
D: NA
size: many
J: TRBJ2-7
CDR3: CASSPGHRDSYEQYF
DNA: TGCGCCAGCAGCCCAGGCCACAGGGACTCCTACGAGCAGTACTTC

V: TRBV27
D: NA
size: many
J: TRBJ2-5
CDR3: CASSLTGTREYF
DNA: TGTGCCAGCAGTTTAACAGGGACAAGGGAGTACTTC

V: TRBV28
D: TRBD1
size: many
J: TRBJ2-3
CDR3: CASSGQGAQSTDTQYF
DNA: TGTGCCAGCAGCGGTCAGGGGGCGCAGAGCACAGATACGCAGTATTTT

V: TRBV5-1
D: NA
size: few
J: TRBJ2-1
CDR3: CASSLEPNKAYNEQFF
DNA: TGCGCCAGCAGCTTGGAGCCCAACAAAGCCTACAATGAGCAGTTCTTC